These 9 T cell receptor beta chains were all obtained from the same sample, sequenced in a study of blood T cell repertoires in COVID-19. TCRdb's copy holds only in-frame clones and misses some; the assay was immunoSEQ multiplex PCR. The sample has approximately 270,000 clones, around 81% seen once; the top ten hold approximately 15%. The source material was peripheral blood. These receptor sequences come from a person aged 65 to 85 with COVID-19, enrolled during active disease.

V is TRBV30 and J is TRBJ2-3, with 11 positions matching TRBD2. Germline V CDR1 and CDR2: GTSNPN, SVGIG (reference sequence). This CDR3 is 14 amino acids long. The ends lost 6 bases at V and 3 bases at J; junction bases unmatched: 5. The CDR3 reads CACSGLAATDTQYF. The CDR3 coding sequence is TGTGCCTGCTCGGGACTAGCGGCTACAGATACGCAGTATTTT.

Here the CDR3 reads CASSLIFSAENTGELFF. The CDR3 DNA reads TGTGCCAGCAGCTTGATCTTTAGCGCGGAAAACACCGGGGAGCTGTTTTTT. The chain couples TRBV5-4 to TRBJ2-2; D may be TRBD2 (5 bases). Trimming left V 1 base short and J 2 bases short, with 15 bases between. The CDR3 length is 17 residues. Germline values: CDR1 SGHNT, CDR2 YYREEE (reference sequence).

The sample holds a few counts of this clone. This chain joins TRBV2 and TRBJ2-1, with D possibly matching TRBD1 (6 bases). Germline assignment: CDR1 SNHLY and CDR2 FYNNEI. The CDR3 runs 14 residues. Trimming removed 8 bases from V and 5 bases from J, with 16 bases in between. Here the CDR3 DNA reads TGTGCCAGCGGGTCTCGGCAGGGGCACAATGAGCAGTTCTTC. The encoded protein is CASGSRQGHNEQFF.

The chain combines TRBV4-1 with TRBJ1-4; 8 positions match TRBD1. Per the germline V gene, CDR1 is MGHRA and CDR2 is YSYEKL. The CDR3 has 18 amino acids. With V trimmed by 0 bases and J by 3 bases, 9 bases remained unmatched. The CDR3 here is CASSQDSQGATPNEKLFF. Here the CDR3 DNA reads TGCGCCAGCAGCCAAGATAGTCAGGGGGCTACCCCTAATGAAAAACTGTTTTTT.

The CDR3: CAIRTGSSGNTIYF. In nucleotides, the CDR3 is TGTGCCATCAGGACAGGGAGCTCTGGAAACACCATATATTTT. The chain carries TRBV10-3 and TRBJ1-3; 7 nucleotides align to TRBD1. CDR1 and CDR2 from the germline V gene are ENHRY and SYGVKD. CDR3 size: 14 residues. V was pared by 6 bases and J by 0 bases, with 2 bases of the junction left unmatched.

The chain is built from TRBV18 and TRBJ1-5; D perhaps matches TRBD1 (5 bases). The ends were cut back, 8 bases at V and 0 bases at J, with 14 bases in the middle. The length of the CDR3 is 15 residues. Germline V gene data show CDR1 as KGHSH and CDR2 as LQKENI. For the CDR3, the DNA is TGTGCCAGCGCCAGGGAGGGCCATAGCAATCAGCCCCAGCATTTT. Translated, it gives CASAREGHSNQPQHF.

The rearrangement uses TRBV28 and TRBJ2-1; tentative D call: TRBD1 (6 bases). CDR3 length equals 19 residues. V lost 6 bases and J 12 bases, leaving 36 bases between the germline ends. The germline V gene has CDR1 MDHEN and CDR2 SYDVKM. The CDR3 nucleotides read TGTGCCAGCAGCAGTAGGCTAATCGTGACAGGTCAGAAGATGTGGGTGCAGTTCTTC. Protein sequence: CASSSRLIVTGQKMWVQFF. The complete variable domain, with remaining parts taken from reference TRBV28 and TRBJ2-1, reads DVKVTQSSRYLVKRTGEKVFLECVQDMDHENMFWYRQDPGLGLRLIYFSYDVKMKEKGDIPEGYSVSREKKERFSLILESASTNQTSMYLCASSSRLIVTGQKMWVQFFGPGTRLTVL.

The chain employs TRBV7-9 and TRBJ2-3; TRBD2 matches 11 bases. The V segment lost 7 bases and the J segment 0 bases; nucleotides outside the gene matches: 9. The CDR3 totals 17 residues. Germline loops: CDR1 SEHNR, CDR2 FQNEAQ (reference sequence). The CDR3 region is CASTVTSGGQSTDTQYF. CDR3 coding DNA: TGTGCCAGCACTGTCACTAGCGGGGGCCAGAGCACAGATACGCAGTATTTT.

The J gene is TRBJ1-5, the V gene TRBV6-5; 7 positions match TRBD1. Germline assignment: CDR1 MNHEY and CDR2 SVGAGI. V lost 5 bases to trimming and J lost 3 bases; unmatched junction nucleotides: 7. The CDR3 runs to 15 residues. CDR3 loop: CASSLPTGDNQPQHF. As DNA, the CDR3 is TGTGCCAGCAGTCTACCCACAGGGGACAATCAGCCCCAGCATTTT.